What follows are 6 T cell receptor beta chains derived from one specimen sequenced in a study of T cells after posttransplantation cyclophosphamide. Here immunoSEQ multiplex PCR was the method, and the copy in TCRdb shows in-frame clones only, minus some. The repertoire consists of roughly 12,000 clones, with around 2% occurring once and the leading ten covering about a sixth. Treatment was busulfan-fludarabine conditioning, a marrow graft, and cyclophosphamide on days +3 and +4. Here the sequenced sample was PBMCs, taken after allogeneic stem cell transplant with posttransplant cyclophosphamide. All receptors come from a male patient in his thirties who received an allogeneic stem cell transplant from a related donor, was CMV-positive, and had no GVHD. Some T cells may be graft donor cells.

This clone was detected only a few times. The gene calls are TRBV7-6 and TRBJ2-1; 8 nucleotides agree with TRBD1. The length of the CDR3 is 16 residues. V was pared by 5 bases and J by 1 base, with 7 bases of the junction left unmatched. Per germline, CDR1 SGHVS and CDR2 FNYEAQ. Here the CDR3 DNA reads TGTGCCAGCAGCATCGGACAGGGTCTGTCCTACAATGAGCAGTTCTTC. It codes for CASSIGQGLSYNEQFF.

V usage is TRBV7-2 and J usage is TRBJ2-2, with TRBD1 matching 12 bases. Unmatched junction bases numbered 3, after V lost 6 bases and J lost 7 bases. The germline V gene encodes CDR1 SGHTA and CDR2 FQGNSA. The CDR3 is 14 amino acids. The CDR3 protein is CASRGQGANGELFF. The CDR3 coding sequence is TGTGCCAGCAGGGGACAGGGGGCTAACGGGGAGCTGTTTTTT.

This clone was detected only a few times. V and J are TRBV21-1 and TRBJ2-7; no DNA check was done on the table's D call, TRBD2. TRBV21-1 has pseudogene status. The CDR3 runs to 11 residues. The CDR3 sequence is CASSKPGEQYF. CDR3 bases: TGTGCCAGCAGCAAACCCGGCGAGCAGTACTTC.

V gene TRBV7-9 combines with J gene TRBJ2-5; 11 bases are shared with TRBD2. With V trimmed by 1 base and J by 7 bases, 5 bases remained unmatched. CDR3 length equals 15 residues. The germline V gene has CDR1 SEHNR and CDR2 FQNEAQ (reference sequence). The CDR3 protein is CASSLEGLAVWTQYF. The CDR3 region has the DNA TGTGCCAGCAGCTTAGAGGGACTAGCGGTTTGGACCCAGTACTTC.

In its sample, this clone was seen a few times. The chain links TRBV7-3 to TRBJ2-3, with 9 bases aligning to TRBD2. Germline V gene lookup returns CDR1 SGHTA and CDR2 FQGTGA. This CDR3 is 16 amino acids long. V lost 5 bases and J lost 2; bases outside the gene matches: 8. CDR3 amino acids: CASSPKPGLATDTQYF. The CDR3, as DNA: TGTGCCAGCAGCCCCAAACCGGGACTAGCCACAGATACGCAGTATTTT.

The chain joins TRBV29-1 to TRBJ1-4, with D possibly TRBD1 on 5 matching bases. This CDR3 comprises 13 residues. Germline V gene lookup returns CDR1 SQVTM and CDR2 ANQGSEA. Trimming pared 5 bases from V and 6 bases from J, leaving 13 bases between. DNA of the CDR3: TGCAGCGTTCAGGCAGGGAAGTATGAAAAACTGTTTTTT. Residues: CSVQAGKYEKLFF.